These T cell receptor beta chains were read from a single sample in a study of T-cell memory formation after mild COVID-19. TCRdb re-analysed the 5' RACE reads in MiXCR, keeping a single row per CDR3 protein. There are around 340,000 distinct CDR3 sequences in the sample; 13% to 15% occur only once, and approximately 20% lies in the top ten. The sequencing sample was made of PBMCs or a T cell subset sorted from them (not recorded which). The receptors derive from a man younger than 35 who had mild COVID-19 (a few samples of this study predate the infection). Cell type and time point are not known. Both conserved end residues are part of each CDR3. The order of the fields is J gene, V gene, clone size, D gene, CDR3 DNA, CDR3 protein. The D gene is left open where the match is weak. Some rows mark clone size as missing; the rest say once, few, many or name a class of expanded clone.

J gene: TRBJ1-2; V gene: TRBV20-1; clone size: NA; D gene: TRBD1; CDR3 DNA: TGCAGTGCTAGACCTTACGCCGGGACAGGGGCCGATTATGGCTACACCTTC; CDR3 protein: CSARPYAGTGADYGYTF
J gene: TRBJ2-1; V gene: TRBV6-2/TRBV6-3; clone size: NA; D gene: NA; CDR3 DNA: TGTGCCAGCATTAATGCCGGGACATTCAATGAGCAGTTCTTC; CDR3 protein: CASINAGTFNEQFF
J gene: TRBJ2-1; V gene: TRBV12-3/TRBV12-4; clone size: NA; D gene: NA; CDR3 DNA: TGTGCCAGCTCCGACTTCACAGGGAGGGATGAGCAGTTCTTC; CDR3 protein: CASSDFTGRDEQFF
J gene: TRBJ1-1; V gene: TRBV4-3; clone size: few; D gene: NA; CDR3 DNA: TGCGCCAGCAGCCAAATTACAGGGTCCACTGAAGCTTTCTTT; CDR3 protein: CASSQITGSTEAFF
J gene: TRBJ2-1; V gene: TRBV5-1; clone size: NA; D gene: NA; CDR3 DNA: TGTGCCAGTAGTTCGCAGGGCACCTACAATGAGCAGTTCTTC; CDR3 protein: CASSSQGTYNEQFF
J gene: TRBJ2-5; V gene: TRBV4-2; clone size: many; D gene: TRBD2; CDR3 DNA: TGTGCCAGCAGCCAAGTGAGCGGGGGGGCGTCAGAGACCCAGTACTTC; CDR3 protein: CASSQVSGGASETQYF
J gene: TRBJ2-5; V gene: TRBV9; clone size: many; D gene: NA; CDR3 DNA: TGTGCCAGCAGCGTAGACGGATCCCAAGAGACCCAGTACTTC; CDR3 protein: CASSVDGSQETQYF
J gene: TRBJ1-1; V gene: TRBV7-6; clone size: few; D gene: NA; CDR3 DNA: TGTGCCAGCAGCCTACCCCCGACAGCGAACACTGAAGCTTTT; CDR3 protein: CASSLPPTANTEAF
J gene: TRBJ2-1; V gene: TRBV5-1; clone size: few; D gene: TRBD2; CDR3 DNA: TGCGCCAGCAGCAATACGGCGGGGGGGCCTAAGCAGTTCTTC; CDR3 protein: CASSNTAGGPKQFF
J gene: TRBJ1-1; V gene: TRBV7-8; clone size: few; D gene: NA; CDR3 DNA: TGTGCCAGCAGCTCTCGCTCCCCCAACACTGAAGCTTTCTTT; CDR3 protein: CASSSRSPNTEAFF
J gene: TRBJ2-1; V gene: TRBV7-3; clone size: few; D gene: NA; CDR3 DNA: TGTGCCAGCAGCTTAACTCTAACCAATGAGCAGTTCTTC; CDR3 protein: CASSLTLTNEQFF
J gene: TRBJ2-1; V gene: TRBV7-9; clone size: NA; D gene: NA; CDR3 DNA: TGTGCCAGCAGCTCCTCGCAAACCAATGAGCAGTTCTTC; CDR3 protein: CASSSSQTNEQFF
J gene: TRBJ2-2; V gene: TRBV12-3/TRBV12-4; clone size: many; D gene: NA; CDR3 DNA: TGTGCCAGCAGTCCTTTAGGCACCGGGGAGCTGTTTTTT; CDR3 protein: CASSPLGTGELFF
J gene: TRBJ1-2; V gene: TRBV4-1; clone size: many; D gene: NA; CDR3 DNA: TGCGCCAGCAGCCAAGGGTCGTTTGGAGCTAACTATGGCTACACCTTC; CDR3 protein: CASSQGSFGANYGYTF
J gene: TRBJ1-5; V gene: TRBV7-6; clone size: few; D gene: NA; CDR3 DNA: TGTGCCAGCAGCGGGGGGGACGGGCGAAATCAGCCCCAGCATTTT; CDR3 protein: CASSGGDGRNQPQHF
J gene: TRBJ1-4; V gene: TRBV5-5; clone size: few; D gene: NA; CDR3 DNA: TGTGCCAGCAGCACATTAGGGACAACGAGTGAAAAACTGTTTTTT; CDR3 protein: CASSTLGTTSEKLFF
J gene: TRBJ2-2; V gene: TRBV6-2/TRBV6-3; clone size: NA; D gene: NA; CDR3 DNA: TGTGCCAGCAACAAAGGGGCCGGGGAGCTGTTTTTT; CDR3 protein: CASNKGAGELFF
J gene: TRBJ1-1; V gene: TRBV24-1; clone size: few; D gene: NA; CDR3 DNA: TGTGCCACCAGTGGGTCGGGGAACACTGAAGCTTTCTTT; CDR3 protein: CATSGSGNTEAFF
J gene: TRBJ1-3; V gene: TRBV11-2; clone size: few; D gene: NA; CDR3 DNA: TGTGCCAGCACTCAAATCCTCTCTGGAAACACCATATATTTT; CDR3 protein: CASTQILSGNTIYF
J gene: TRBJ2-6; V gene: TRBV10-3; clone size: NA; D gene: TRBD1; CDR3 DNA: TGTGCCTCGACAGGGGGGAGCTCTGGGGCCAACGTCCTGACTTTC; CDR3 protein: CASTGGSSGANVLTF
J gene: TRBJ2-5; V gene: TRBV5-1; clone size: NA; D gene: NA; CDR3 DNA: TGCGCCAGCAGCTTTCTAAGCCTGGTTTCGGAGACCCAGTACTTC; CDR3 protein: CASSFLSLVSETQYF
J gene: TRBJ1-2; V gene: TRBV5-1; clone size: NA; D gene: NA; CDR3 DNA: TGCGCCAGCGGTTTGGGGAAGGGTCTCTATGGCTACACCTTC; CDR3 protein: CASGLGKGLYGYTF
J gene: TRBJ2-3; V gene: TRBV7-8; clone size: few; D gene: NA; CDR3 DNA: TGTGCCAGCAGCCCCTGGAGGGTAAGGGGTACGCAGTATTTT; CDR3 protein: CASSPWRVRGTQYF
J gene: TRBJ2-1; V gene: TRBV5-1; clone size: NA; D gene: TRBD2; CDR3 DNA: TGCGCCAGCAGCGGAGGCGGGGGGTCGATCGATGAGCAGTTCTTC; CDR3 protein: CASSGGGGSIDEQFF
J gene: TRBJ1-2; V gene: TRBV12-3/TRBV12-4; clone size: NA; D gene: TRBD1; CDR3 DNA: TGTGCCAGCAGCGACCGGGACAGGGGGCATGGTGGCTACACCTTC; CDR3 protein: CASSDRDRGHGGYTF
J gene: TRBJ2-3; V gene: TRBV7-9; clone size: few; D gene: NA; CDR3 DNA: TGTGCCAGTCGCGAACAGGGTTCTGATACGCAGTATTTT; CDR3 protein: CASREQGSDTQYF
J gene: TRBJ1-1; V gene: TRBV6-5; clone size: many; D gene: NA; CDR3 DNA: TGTGCCAGCAGATTAGGGAGGAACACTGAAGCTTTCTTT; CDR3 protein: CASRLGRNTEAFF
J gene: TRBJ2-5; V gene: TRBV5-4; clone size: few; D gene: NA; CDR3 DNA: TGTGCCAGCAGCTTGGACAGGGTTCAAGAGACCCAGTACTTC; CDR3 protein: CASSLDRVQETQYF
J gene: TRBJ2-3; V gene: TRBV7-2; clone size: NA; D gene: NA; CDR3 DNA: TGTGCCAGCAGCTTAACTGGGGACCATACGCAGTATTTT; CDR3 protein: CASSLTGDHTQYF
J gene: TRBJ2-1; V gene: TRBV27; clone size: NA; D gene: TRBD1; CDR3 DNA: TGTGCCAGCCCTCGCCGAGGACAGGGCGACAATGAGCAGTTCTTC; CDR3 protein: CASPRRGQGDNEQFF
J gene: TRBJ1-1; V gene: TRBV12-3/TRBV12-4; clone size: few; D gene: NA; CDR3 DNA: TGTGCCAGCAGACAGTCTGGGGCAGCGGCTTTCTTT; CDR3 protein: CASRQSGAAAFF
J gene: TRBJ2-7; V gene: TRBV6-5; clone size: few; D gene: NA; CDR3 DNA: TGTGCCAGCAGTTCGAACCCTCCGGGACGCACCTACGAGCAGTACTTC; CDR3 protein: CASSSNPPGRTYEQYF
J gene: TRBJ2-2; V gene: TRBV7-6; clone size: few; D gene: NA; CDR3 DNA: TGTGCCAGCAGCTTCGCAGAGAACACCGGGGAGCTGTTTTTT; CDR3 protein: CASSFAENTGELFF
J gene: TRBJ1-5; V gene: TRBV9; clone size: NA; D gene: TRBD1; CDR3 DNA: TGTGCCAGCAGCGGACAGGGAAGTGCACAGCCCCAGCATTTT; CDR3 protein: CASSGQGSAQPQHF
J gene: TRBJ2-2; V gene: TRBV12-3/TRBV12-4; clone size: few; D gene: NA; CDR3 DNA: TGTGCCAGCAGTTCTCAGGGGATCGGGGAGCTGTTTTTT; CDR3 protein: CASSSQGIGELFF